These 20 T cell receptor beta chains share one sample of origin, sequenced in a study of human T cells and chemical hapten exposure. Time point given: pre-sensitization, week 0. Treatment reported: therapeutic diphenylcyclopropenone sensitization with weekly scalp DPC. MiXCR, run by TCRdb on the RACE reads, gives a single entry per CDR3 protein. The repertoire consists of tens of thousands of distinct CDR3 sequences, with about 9.2% occurring once and the leading ten covering more than 13%. The sample in question was whole blood, obtained in connection with sensitization to the hapten diphenylcyclopropenone (DPC). Source of these receptors: a woman in her 40s with alopecia areata. Some clones in this sample may be carry-over from other donors' samples.

The CDR3 DNA is TGTGCCAGCAGCGTAATCGCAACGAACACCGGGGAGCTGTTTTTT. Translating it yields CASSVIATNTGELFF. The J gene is TRBJ2-2, the V gene TRBV9, with D hard to call. The CDR3 has 15 amino acids. Germline CDR1 and CDR2: SGDLS and YYNGEE. Deletions cut 1 base from V and 0 bases from J, with 7 bases between.

The chain links TRBV4-1 to TRBJ2-3; 7 bases agree with TRBD2. The CDR3 is 16 amino acids. Trimming cost V 1 base and J 2 bases; bases outside gene matches: 6. Germline values: CDR1 MGHRA, CDR2 YSYEKL. As DNA, the CDR3 is TGCGCCAGCAGCCAAGTGGGTAGCGGGTTCACAGATACGCAGTATTTT. It is translated as CASSQVGSGFTDTQYF.

Many counts were recorded for this clonotype. V and J are TRBV20-1 and TRBJ2-1; 7 positions match TRBD1. The CDR3 totals 13 residues. Germline V gene sequence: CDR1 DFQATT, CDR2 SNEGSKA (reference sequence). V lost 2 bases, J lost 5 bases, and 3 bases stayed unmatched. This CDR3 is CSARRDSHNEQFF. CDR3 coding DNA: TGCAGTGCTAGACGGGACAGTCACAATGAGCAGTTCTTC.

This clonotype has a handful of counts. V and J are TRBV7-2 and TRBJ1-2; TRBD1 might be the D (6 bases). Germline CDR1 and CDR2: SGHTA and FQGNSA. Trimming removed 3 bases from V and 8 bases from J, with 16 bases in between. This CDR3 region has 14 residues. The CDR3 DNA reads TGTGCCAGCAGCTTCCCCGACAGGCTTAAAGGCTACACCTTC. Residues: CASSFPDRLKGYTF.

This clonotype was recorded at least ten times. V usage is TRBV29-1 and J usage is TRBJ2-3; D perhaps matches TRBD2 (6 bases). CDR1 is SQVTM, CDR2 ANQGSEA, per germline. V was clipped by 8 bases and J by 2 bases, with 14 bases between them. The CDR3 length is 13 residues. The CDR3 here is CSQRAGATDTQYF. CDR3 in DNA: TGCAGCCAGCGGGCGGGCGCCACAGATACGCAGTATTTT.

The sample holds many counts of this clonotype. The rearrangement uses TRBV29-1 and TRBJ1-2; a weak D match, TRBD1 (5 bases). Germline V gene lookup returns CDR1 SQVTM and CDR2 ANQGSEA. Between the trimmed V and J ends, which lost 5 bases and 6 bases, there was a span of 13 bases. This CDR3 contains 12 residues. The CDR3 sequence is CSVFAGDDGYTF. CDR3 bases: TGCAGCGTTTTTGCTGGGGACGATGGCTACACCTTC.

This clonotype was recorded at least ten times. The gene calls are TRBV18 and TRBJ1-5; 8 bases agree with TRBD1. The CDR3 is 15 residues long. The V and J ends lost 4 bases and 3 bases, in that order; junction bases with no gene match: 5. CDR1 KGHSH and CDR2 LQKENI come from the germline V gene. The CDR3 reads CASSLTGALNQPQHF. The DNA for the CDR3 is TGTGCCAGCTCACTGACAGGGGCCCTCAATCAGCCCCAGCATTTT.

This clonotype was recorded many times. The J gene is TRBJ2-1, the V gene TRBV10-3; either TRBD1 or TRBD2 may fit D (5 bases each). There are 13 residues in the CDR3. Germline lookup yields CDR1 ENHRY and CDR2 SYGVKD. V lost 4 bases to trimming and J lost 5 bases, with 9 bases between them. The CDR3 DNA reads as TGTGCCATCAGTGCGGGGCTGGACAATGAGCAGTTCTTC. Encoded protein: CAISAGLDNEQFF.

This clonotype was picked up many times. The chain links TRBV2 to TRBJ1-1, with D unresolved. The V end was cut by 7 bases, the J end by 1 base, with 10 bases between. Germline V gene lookup returns CDR1 SNHLY and CDR2 FYNNEI. The CDR3 spans 13 residues. CDR3: CASMVWSNTEAFF. The CDR3 coding sequence is TGTGCCAGCATGGTTTGGTCGAACACTGAAGCTTTCTTT.

The chain combines TRBV12-3 or TRBV12-4 with TRBJ2-1, with 7 bases aligning to TRBD1. CDR3 size: 14 residues. Losses at the gene ends were 3 bases for V and 4 bases for J; bases not matched to a gene: 3. The CDR3 loop reads CASSFRGFYNEQFF. CDR3 DNA sequence: TGTGCCAGCAGTTTCAGGGGGTTTTACAATGAGCAGTTCTTC.

This clonotype came up many times. This chain uses TRBV14 with TRBJ1-2, with TRBD1 matching over 8 bases. The J segment lost 3 bases and the V segment lost 1 base, leaving 1 base of the junction unmatched. The length of the CDR3 is 14 residues. Germline V gives CDR1 SGHDN, CDR2 FVKESK. The CDR3 nucleotides read TGTGCCAGCAGCCAAGTACAGGGGGACTATGGCTACACCTTC. It is translated as CASSQVQGDYGYTF.

The V gene is TRBV6-6, the J gene TRBJ1-6, with 9 bases aligning to TRBD1. This CDR3 comprises 17 residues. The V gene end was trimmed by 0 bases and the J gene end by 1 base; junction bases not matched to a gene: 1. Germline V lookup: CDR1 MNHNY, CDR2 SVGAGI (reference sequence). The CDR3 loop reads CASSYSDRGSYNSPLHF. CDR3 DNA sequence: TGTGCCAGCAGTTACTCGGACAGGGGATCCTATAATTCACCCCTCCACTTT.

This clonotype was recorded at least ten times. The genes are TRBV5-1 and TRBJ2-2, with D uncertain. V was clipped by 5 bases and J by 0 bases, with 11 bases between them. The CDR3 is 15 amino acids. The V gene's germline CDR1 is SGHRS and CDR2 YFSETQ. The CDR3 bases are TGCGCCAGCAGTCGGGTGGCAGCGAACACCGGGGAGCTGTTTTTT. Translation: CASSRVAANTGELFF.

V and J are TRBV21-1 and TRBJ1-2; the table's D gene call, TRBD1, was not cross checked with the DNA. TRBV21-1 represents a pseudogene. The CDR3 extends over 17 amino acids. For the CDR3, the DNA is TGTGCCAGCAGCAAAGAGTCGATAATAAGGGGCGACTATGGCTACACCTTC. Its protein product is CASSKESIIRGDYGYTF.

This chain joins TRBV29-1 and TRBJ2-5; D remains unclear. CDR3 length: 12 residues. Germline lookup yields CDR1 SQVTM and CDR2 ANQGSEA. Trimming stripped 8 bases from V and 0 bases from J, with 10 bases between. CDR3 amino acids: CSIFLYQETQYF. The CDR3 DNA follows: TGCAGCATCTTCTTGTACCAAGAGACCCAGTACTTC. The whole variable domain, remainder taken from reference TRBV29-1 and TRBJ2-5, is SAVISQKPSRDICQRGTSLTIQCQVDSQVTMMFWYRQQPGQSLTLIATANQGSEATYESGFVIDKFPISRPNLTFSTLTVSNMSPEDSSIYLCSIFLYQETQYFGPGTRLLVL.

The sample holds a few counts of this clonotype. The J gene is TRBJ2-7, the V gene TRBV5-4, with 12 bases lining up with TRBD2. The ends lost 4 bases at V and 7 bases at J; junction bases unmatched: 9. Germline V gene sequence: CDR1 SGHNT, CDR2 YYREEE (reference sequence). The CDR3 consists of 15 residues. This CDR3 is CASSQSSGGAWEQYF. CDR3 coding DNA: TGTGCCAGCAGCCAATCTAGCGGGGGGGCTTGGGAGCAGTACTTC.

In its sample, this clonotype was seen many times. The chain uses TRBV3-1 and TRBJ2-3, with D possibly matching TRBD2 (6 bases). CDR1 is LGHDT, CDR2 YNNKEL, per germline (reference sequence). The CDR3 sequence is 17 residues long. Trimming shortened V by 0 bases and J by 2 bases, and 15 bases separated the two germline ends. CDR3 nucleotides: TGTGCCAGCAGCCAAGAGGGCGGGGAGATACCCACAGATACGCAGTATTTT. Amino acid sequence: CASSQEGGEIPTDTQYF.

The rearrangement uses TRBV6-1 and TRBJ2-3; 9 nucleotides agree with TRBD2. The J segment lost 5 bases and the V segment lost 1 base, leaving 7 bases of the junction unmatched. The CDR3 is 16 residues long. Germline assignment: CDR1 MNHNS and CDR2 SASEGT. This CDR3 is CASSEEAGGHLDTQYF. For the CDR3, the DNA is TGTGCCAGCAGTGAAGAGGCGGGGGGGCATCTAGATACGCAGTATTTT.

This clonotype was observed at least ten times. The chain employs TRBV19 and TRBJ2-1; 8 bases map to TRBD2. Germline CDR1 is LNHDA and CDR2 is SQIVND (reference sequence). V lost 6 bases and J lost 2; bases outside the gene matches: 6. The CDR3 totals 15 residues. The CDR3 nucleotides read TGTGCCAGTAGCCGGACCGGGGGGGCCTACAATGAGCAGTTCTTC. Its protein product is CASSRTGGAYNEQFF. The variable domain in full, with the rest retrieved from reference TRBV19 and TRBJ2-1, is DGGITQSPKYLFRKEGQNVTLSCEQNLNHDAMYWYRQDPGQGLRLIYYSQIVNDFQKGDIAEGYSVSREKKESFPLTVTSAQKNPTAFYLCASSRTGGAYNEQFFGPGTRLTVL.

This clonotype was seen a few times. This CDR3 reads CASSVKGSTEAFF. CDR3 nucleotides: TGTGCCAGCAGCGTAAAGGGGTCCACTGAAGCTTTCTTT. J is TRBJ1-1 and V is TRBV9; a weak D match, TRBD1 (5 bases). V was shortened by 1 base and J by 4 bases, with 8 bases between the two germline ends. The germline gives CDR1 SGDLS, CDR2 YYNGEE. This CDR3 is 13 amino acids long.